These 8 T cell receptor beta chains originate from one sample sequenced in a study of blood T cell repertoires in COVID-19. Using immunoSEQ multiplex PCR, the repertoire was profiled, and TCRdb retains in-frame clones only, with some absent. The table includes some 190,000 clones, more than 70% detected once. The sequenced material came from peripheral blood. These receptors all come from an elderly woman with active or convalescent COVID-19.

This clone was observed once. The V gene is TRBV29-1, the J gene TRBJ2-3, with D unresolved. The CDR3 is 13 amino acids. Germline V gene lookup returns CDR1 SQVTM and CDR2 ANQGSEA. Trimming stripped 7 bases from V and 6 bases from J, with 17 bases between. CDR3 nucleotides: TGCAGCGCCACCGACTTAGGCGAGGATACGCAGTATTTT. Its translation is CSATDLGEDTQYF.

The rearrangement joins TRBV5-5 to TRBJ1-6, with 7 bases matching TRBD1. The CDR3 loop spans 14 amino acids. The germline V gene has CDR1 SGHKS and CDR2 YYEKEE (reference sequence). V trimming: 2 bases; J trimming: 9 bases; junction bases outside the gene matches: 5. CDR3 nucleotide sequence: TGTGCCAGCAGCTTTCAGGGGGTGGGTTCACCCCTCCACTTT. Encoded protein: CASSFQGVGSPLHF.

The chain couples TRBV18 to TRBJ1-2; the D gene is possibly TRBD1 (6 bases). The CDR3 runs 13 residues. Germline V lookup: CDR1 KGHSH, CDR2 LQKENI. V was pared by 3 bases and J by 6 bases, with 11 bases between. The CDR3 coding sequence is TGTGCCAGCTCACCGAGGGCAGGGGATGGCTACACCTTC. It encodes CASSPRAGDGYTF. The full variable domain, rest sourced from reference TRBV18 and TRBJ1-2, is NAGVMQNPRHLVRRRGQEARLRCSPMKGHSHVYWYRQLPEEGLKFMVYLQKENIIDESGMPKERFSAEFPKEGPSILRIQQVVRGDSAAYFCASSPRAGDGYTFGSGTRLTVV.

DNA for the CDR3: TGTGCCAGCGCCAAGGAATTAGCGGCCCCCTACAATGAGCAGTTCTTC. It yields the protein CASAKELAAPYNEQFF. The V and J genes are TRBV6-4 and TRBJ2-1; a possible D gene is TRBD2 (6 bases). Trimming left V 8 bases short and J 2 bases short, with 19 bases between. This CDR3 has 16 residues. Per the germline V gene, CDR1 is MRHNA and CDR2 is SNTAGT.

The chain joins TRBV28 to TRBJ1-2, with D possibly matching TRBD1 (5 bases). Per germline, CDR1 MDHEN and CDR2 SYDVKM. The CDR3 length is 14 residues. Trimming removed 7 bases from V and 2 bases from J, with 14 bases in between. The CDR3 bases are TGTGCCAGCACCCTTGGGGCAGGAAACTATGGCTACACCTTC. Encoded protein: CASTLGAGNYGYTF.

The genes are TRBV29-1 and TRBJ2-7; possibly TRBD2 for D (6 bases). Germline CDR1 and CDR2: SQVTM and ANQGSEA. The CDR3 consists of 14 residues. The V end lost 3 bases, the J end lost 4 bases, and 16 bases lay between the germline ends. CDR3 sequence: CSVDGGRGSYEQYF. The CDR3 DNA sequence: TGCAGCGTTGATGGGGGTCGGGGGTCTTACGAGCAGTACTTC.

The chain recombines TRBV27 with TRBJ2-7; TRBD2 matches at 7 bases. Germline V gene data show CDR1 as MNHEY and CDR2 as SMNVEV (reference sequence). The CDR3 length is 15 residues. V lost 2 bases to trimming and J lost 3 bases; unmatched junction nucleotides: 7. CDR3 amino acids: CASSLVGGGFYEQYF. The DNA of the CDR3 is TGTGCCAGCAGTTTAGTCGGGGGAGGGTTCTACGAGCAGTACTTC.

In nucleotides, the CDR3 is TGTGCCAGCAGGGGACAGCCGAACACTGAAGCTTTCTTT. It translates to CASRGQPNTEAFF. J is TRBJ1-1 and V is TRBV6-4; 7 nucleotides align to TRBD1. Germline assignment: CDR1 MRHNA and CDR2 SNTAGT. CDR3 length: 13 amino acids. The V gene end was trimmed by 6 bases and the J gene end by 1 base; junction bases not matched to a gene: 2.